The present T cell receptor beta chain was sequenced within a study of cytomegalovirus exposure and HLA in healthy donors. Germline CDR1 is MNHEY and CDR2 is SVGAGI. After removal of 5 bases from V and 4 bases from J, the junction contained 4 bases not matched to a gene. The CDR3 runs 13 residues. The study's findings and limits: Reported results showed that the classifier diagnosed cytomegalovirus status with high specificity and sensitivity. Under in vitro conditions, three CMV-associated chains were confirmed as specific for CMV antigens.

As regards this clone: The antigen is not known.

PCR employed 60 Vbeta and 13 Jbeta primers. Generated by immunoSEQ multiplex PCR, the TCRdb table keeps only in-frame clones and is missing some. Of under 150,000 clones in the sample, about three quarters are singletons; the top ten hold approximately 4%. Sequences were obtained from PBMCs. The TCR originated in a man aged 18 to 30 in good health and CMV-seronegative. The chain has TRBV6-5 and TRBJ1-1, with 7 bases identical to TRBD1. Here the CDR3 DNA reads TGTGCCAGCAGTACCACAGGGGTCACTGAAGCTTTCTTT. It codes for CASSTTGVTEAFF.